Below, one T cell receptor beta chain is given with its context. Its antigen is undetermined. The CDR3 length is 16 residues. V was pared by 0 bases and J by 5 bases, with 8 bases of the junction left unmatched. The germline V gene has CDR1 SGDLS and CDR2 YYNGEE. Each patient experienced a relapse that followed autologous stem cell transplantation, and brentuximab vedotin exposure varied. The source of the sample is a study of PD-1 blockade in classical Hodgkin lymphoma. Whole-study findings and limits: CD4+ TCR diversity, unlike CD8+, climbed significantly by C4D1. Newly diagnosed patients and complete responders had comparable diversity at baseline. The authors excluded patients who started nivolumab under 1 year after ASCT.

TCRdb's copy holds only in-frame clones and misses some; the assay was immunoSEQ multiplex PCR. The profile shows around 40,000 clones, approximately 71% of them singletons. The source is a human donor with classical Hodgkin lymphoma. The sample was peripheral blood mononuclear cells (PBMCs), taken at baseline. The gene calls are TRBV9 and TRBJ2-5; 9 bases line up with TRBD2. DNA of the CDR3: TGTGCCAGCAGCGTAGAGTGGGGACTAGCTGAGGAGACCCAGTACTTC. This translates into CASSVEWGLAEETQYF.